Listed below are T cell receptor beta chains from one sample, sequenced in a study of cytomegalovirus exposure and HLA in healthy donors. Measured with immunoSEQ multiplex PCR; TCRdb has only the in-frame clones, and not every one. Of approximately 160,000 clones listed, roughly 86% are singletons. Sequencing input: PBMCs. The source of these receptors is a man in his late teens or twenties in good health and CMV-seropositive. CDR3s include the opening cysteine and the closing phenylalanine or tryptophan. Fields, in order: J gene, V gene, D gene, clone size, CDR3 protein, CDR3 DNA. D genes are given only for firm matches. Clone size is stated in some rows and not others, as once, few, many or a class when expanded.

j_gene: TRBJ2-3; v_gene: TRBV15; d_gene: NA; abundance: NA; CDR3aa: CATSRVAGGKGNTDTQYF; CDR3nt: TGTGCCACCAGCAGAGTGGCCGGCGGGAAGGGTAACACAGATACGCAGTATTTT
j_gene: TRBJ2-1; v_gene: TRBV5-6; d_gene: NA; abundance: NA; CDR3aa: CASSSVRLGTYNEQFF; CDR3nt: TGTGCCAGCAGCTCGGTGAGGTTGGGTACCTACAATGAGCAGTTCTTC
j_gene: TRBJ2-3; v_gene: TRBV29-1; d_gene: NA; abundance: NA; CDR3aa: CSVEVSASTDTQYF; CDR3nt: TGCAGCGTTGAGGTTAGCGCAAGCACAGATACGCAGTATTTT
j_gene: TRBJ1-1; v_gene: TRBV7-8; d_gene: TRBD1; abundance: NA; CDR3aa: CASSLGRGQGWMNTEAFF; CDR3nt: TGTGCCAGCAGCTTAGGTCGGGGACAGGGATGGATGAACACTGAAGCTTTCTTT
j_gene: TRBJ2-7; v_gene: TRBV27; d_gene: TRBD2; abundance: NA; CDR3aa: CASSPTSGSHEQYF; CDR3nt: TGTGCCAGCAGTCCGACTAGCGGGAGTCACGAGCAGTACTTC
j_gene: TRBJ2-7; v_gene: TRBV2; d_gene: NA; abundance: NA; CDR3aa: CASTGLKAEQYF; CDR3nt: TGTGCCAGCACCGGACTCAAAGCCGAGCAGTACTTC
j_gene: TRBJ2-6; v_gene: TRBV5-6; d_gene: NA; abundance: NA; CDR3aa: CASSLILAGANVLTF; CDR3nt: TGTGCCAGCAGCTTGATACTAGCTGGGGCCAACGTCCTGACTTTC
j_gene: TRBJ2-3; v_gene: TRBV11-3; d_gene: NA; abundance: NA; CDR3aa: CASSNSPRPTDTQYF; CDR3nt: TGTGCCAGCAGCAACAGCCCCAGGCCAACAGATACGCAGTATTTT
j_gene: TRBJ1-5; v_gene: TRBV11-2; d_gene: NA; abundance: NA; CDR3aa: CASSLDGQTGQPQHF; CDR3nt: TGTGCCAGCAGCTTAGACGGACAGACGGGCCAGCCCCAGCATTTT
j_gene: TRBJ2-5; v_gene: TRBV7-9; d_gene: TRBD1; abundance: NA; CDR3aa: CASSLRTGGVETQYF; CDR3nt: TGTGCCAGCAGCTTAAGGACAGGGGGCGTGGAGACCCAGTACTTC
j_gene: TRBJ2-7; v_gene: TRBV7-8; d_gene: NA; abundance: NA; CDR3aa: CASSSLRAEGYF; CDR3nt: TGTGCCAGCAGCTCCCTCCGGGCCGAGGGGTACTTC
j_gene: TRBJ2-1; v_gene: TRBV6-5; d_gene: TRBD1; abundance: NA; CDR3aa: CASRITGTGDNEQFF; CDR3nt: TGTGCCAGCAGGATAACCGGGACAGGGGACAATGAGCAGTTCTTC
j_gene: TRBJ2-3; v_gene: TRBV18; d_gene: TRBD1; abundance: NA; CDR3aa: CASSLLPTGRKDTQYF; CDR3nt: TGTGCCAGCTCACTGCTCCCGACAGGGAGAAAGGATACGCAGTATTTT
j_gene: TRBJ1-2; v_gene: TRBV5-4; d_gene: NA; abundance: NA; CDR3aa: CASSLQGARYGYTF; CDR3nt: TGTGCCAGCAGCTTACAAGGGGCCCGCTATGGCTACACCTTC
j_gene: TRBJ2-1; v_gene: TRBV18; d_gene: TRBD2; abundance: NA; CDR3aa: CASSPTIELARYNEQFF; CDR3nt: TGTGCCAGCTCACCTACCATCGAACTAGCGAGATACAATGAGCAGTTCTTC
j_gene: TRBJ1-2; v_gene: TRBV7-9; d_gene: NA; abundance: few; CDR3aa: CASSLGQVSYGYTF; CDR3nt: TGTGCCAGCAGCTTAGGACAGGTTTCATATGGCTACACCTTC
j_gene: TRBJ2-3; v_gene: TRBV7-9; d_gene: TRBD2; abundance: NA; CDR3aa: CASSWRLAGSVTDTQYF; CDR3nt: TGTGCCAGCAGCTGGCGGCTAGCGGGATCCGTCACAGATACGCAGTATTTT
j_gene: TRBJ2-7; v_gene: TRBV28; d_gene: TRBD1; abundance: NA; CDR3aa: CASSDRGVKEQYF; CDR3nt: TGTGCCAGCAGTGACAGGGGGGTAAAAGAGCAGTACTTC
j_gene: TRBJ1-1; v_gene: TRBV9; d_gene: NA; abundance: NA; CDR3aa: CASSVDSLNTEAFF; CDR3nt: TGTGCCAGCAGCGTCGACAGCCTAAACACTGAAGCTTTCTTT
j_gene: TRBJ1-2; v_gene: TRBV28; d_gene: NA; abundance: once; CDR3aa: CASSLSNYGYTF; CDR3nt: TGTGCCAGCAGTTTGAGTAACTATGGCTACACCTTC
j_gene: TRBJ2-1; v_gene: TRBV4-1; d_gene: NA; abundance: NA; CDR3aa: CASSQVAANNEQFF; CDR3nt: TGCGCCAGCAGCCAAGTGGCGGCCAACAATGAGCAGTTCTTC
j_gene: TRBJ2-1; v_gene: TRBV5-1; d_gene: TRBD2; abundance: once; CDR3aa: CASSPHSSGDNEQFF; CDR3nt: TGCGCCAGCAGCCCACACTCTAGCGGGGACAATGAGCAGTTCTTC
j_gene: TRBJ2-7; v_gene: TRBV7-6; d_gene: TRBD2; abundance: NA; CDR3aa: CASSPGTSGSSYEQYF; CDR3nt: TGTGCCAGCAGCCCGGGGACTAGCGGGAGCTCCTACGAGCAGTACTTC
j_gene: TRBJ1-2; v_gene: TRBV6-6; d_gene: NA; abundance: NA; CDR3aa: CASRGQNYGYTF; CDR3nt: TGTGCCAGCCGTGGACAGAACTATGGCTACACCTTC
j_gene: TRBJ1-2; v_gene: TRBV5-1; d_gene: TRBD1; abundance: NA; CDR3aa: CASSFSGDRYGYTF; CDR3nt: TGCGCCAGCAGCTTCTCAGGGGACAGGTATGGCTACACCTTC
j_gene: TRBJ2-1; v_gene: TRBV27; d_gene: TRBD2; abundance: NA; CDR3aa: CASSLTSGSSYNEQFF; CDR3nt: TGTGCCAGCAGTTTGACTAGCGGGAGCTCCTACAATGAGCAGTTCTTC
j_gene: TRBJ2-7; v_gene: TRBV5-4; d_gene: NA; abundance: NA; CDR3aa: CASSRKQGANEQYF; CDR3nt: TGTGCCAGCAGCAGGAAGCAGGGTGCTAACGAGCAGTACTTC
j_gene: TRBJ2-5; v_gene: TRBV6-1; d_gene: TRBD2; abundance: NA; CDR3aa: CASSESRASGKETQYF; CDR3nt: TGTGCCAGCAGTGAAAGCCGGGCTAGCGGAAAAGAGACCCAGTACTTC
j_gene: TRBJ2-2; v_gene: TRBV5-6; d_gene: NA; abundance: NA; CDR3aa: CASSLGGTGTGELFF; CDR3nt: TGTGCCAGCAGCCTTGGGGGGACTGGGACCGGGGAGCTGTTTTTT
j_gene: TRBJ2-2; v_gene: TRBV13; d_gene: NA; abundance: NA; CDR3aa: CASSPRSYTGELFF; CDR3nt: TGTGCCAGCAGCCCCCGCAGTTACACCGGGGAGCTGTTTTTT